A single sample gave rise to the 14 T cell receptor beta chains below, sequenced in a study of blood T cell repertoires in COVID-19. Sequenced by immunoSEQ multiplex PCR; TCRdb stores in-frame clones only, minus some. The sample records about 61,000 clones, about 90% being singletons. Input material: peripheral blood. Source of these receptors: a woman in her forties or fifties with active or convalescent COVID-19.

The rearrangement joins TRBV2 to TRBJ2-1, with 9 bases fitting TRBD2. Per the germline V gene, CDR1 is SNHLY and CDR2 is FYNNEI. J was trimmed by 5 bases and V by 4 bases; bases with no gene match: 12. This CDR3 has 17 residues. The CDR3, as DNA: TGTGCCAGCAGTGCCCCTAGCGGGACCTCCATCGACAATGAGCAGTTCTTC. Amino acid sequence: CASSAPSGTSIDNEQFF.

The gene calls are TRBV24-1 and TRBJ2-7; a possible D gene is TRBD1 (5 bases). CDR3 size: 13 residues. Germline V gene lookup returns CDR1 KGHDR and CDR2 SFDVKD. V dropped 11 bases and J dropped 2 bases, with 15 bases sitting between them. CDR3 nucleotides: TGTGCCAAACTCCGCAGGGAACCCTACGAGCAGTACTTC. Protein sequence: CAKLRREPYEQYF.

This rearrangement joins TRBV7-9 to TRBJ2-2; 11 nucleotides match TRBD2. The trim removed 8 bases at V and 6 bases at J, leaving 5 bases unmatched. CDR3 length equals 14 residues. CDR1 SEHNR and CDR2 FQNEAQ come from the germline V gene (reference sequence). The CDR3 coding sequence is TGTGCCAGCTGCGATAGCGGGAGGGCCGGGGAGCTGTTTTTT. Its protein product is CASCDSGRAGELFF.

CDR3 DNA sequence: TGTGCCAGTAGTATAGATCATGGGGGCGGTATGAACACTGAAGCTTTCTTT. Translated, it gives CASSIDHGGGMNTEAFF. The chain couples TRBV19 to TRBJ1-1, with D perhaps TRBD1 (6 bases). This CDR3 has 17 amino acids. Deletions cut 0 bases from V and 0 bases from J, with 14 bases between. Germline values: CDR1 LNHDA, CDR2 SQIVND (reference sequence). The whole variable domain, remainder taken from reference TRBV19 and TRBJ1-1, is DGGITQSPKYLFRKEGQNVTLSCEQNLNHDAMYWYRQDPGQGLRLIYYSQIVNDFQKGDIAEGYSVSREKKESFPLTVTSAQKNPTAFYLCASSIDHGGGMNTEAFFGQGTRLTVV.

The CDR3 reads CASSLSGVGGYTF. The CDR3 bases are TGTGCCAGCAGTTTGTCAGGGGTAGGTGGCTACACCTTC. V is TRBV12-3 or TRBV12-4 and J is TRBJ1-2; weak D call: TRBD1 (6 bases). The length of the CDR3 is 13 residues. The ends were cut back, 3 bases at V and 7 bases at J, with 12 bases in the middle.

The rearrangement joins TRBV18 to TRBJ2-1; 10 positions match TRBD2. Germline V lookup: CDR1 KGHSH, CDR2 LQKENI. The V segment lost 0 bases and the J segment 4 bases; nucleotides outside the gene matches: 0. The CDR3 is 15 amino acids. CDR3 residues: CASSPPSGRYNEQFF. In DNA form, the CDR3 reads TGTGCCAGCTCACCACCTAGCGGGAGGTACAATGAGCAGTTCTTC.

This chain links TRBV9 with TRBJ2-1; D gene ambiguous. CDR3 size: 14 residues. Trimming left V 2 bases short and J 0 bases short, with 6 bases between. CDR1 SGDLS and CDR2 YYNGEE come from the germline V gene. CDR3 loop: CASSVSISYNEQFF. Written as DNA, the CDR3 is TGTGCCAGCAGCGTTAGTATCTCCTACAATGAGCAGTTCTTC.

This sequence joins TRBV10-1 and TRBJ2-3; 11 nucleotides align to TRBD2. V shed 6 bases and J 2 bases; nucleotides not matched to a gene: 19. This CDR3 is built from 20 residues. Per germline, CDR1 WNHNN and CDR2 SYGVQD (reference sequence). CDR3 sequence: CASRTYSGRASLGHTDTQYF. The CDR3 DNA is TGCGCCAGCAGAACATATAGCGGGAGGGCAAGCTTAGGGCACACAGATACGCAGTATTTT.

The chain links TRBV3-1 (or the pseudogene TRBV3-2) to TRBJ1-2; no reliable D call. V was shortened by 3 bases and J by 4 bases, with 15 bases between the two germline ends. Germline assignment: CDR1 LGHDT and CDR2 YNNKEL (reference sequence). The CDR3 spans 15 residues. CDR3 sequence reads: CASSQAGRWAYGYTF. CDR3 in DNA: TGTGCCAGCAGCCAGGCGGGAAGGTGGGCCTATGGCTACACCTTC.

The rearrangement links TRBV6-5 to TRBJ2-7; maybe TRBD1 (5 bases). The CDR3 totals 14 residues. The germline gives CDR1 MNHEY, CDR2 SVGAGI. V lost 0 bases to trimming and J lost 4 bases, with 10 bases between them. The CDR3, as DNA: TGTGCCAGCAGTTACTCGGCAGGGCCATACGAGCAGTACTTC. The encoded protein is CASSYSAGPYEQYF.

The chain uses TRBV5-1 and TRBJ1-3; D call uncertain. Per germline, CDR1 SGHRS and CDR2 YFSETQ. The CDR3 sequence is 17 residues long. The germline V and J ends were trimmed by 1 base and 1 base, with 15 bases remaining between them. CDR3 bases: TGCGCCAGCAGCTTGCTTGGATCGTACAGTTCTGGAAACACCATATATTTT. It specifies CASSLLGSYSSGNTIYF.

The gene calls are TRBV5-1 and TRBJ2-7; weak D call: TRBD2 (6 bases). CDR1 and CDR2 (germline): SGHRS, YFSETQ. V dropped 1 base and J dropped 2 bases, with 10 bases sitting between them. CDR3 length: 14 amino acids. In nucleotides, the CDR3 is TGCGCCAGCAGCTTGCTCGGGGGAGCCTACGAGCAGTACTTC. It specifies CASSLLGGAYEQYF.

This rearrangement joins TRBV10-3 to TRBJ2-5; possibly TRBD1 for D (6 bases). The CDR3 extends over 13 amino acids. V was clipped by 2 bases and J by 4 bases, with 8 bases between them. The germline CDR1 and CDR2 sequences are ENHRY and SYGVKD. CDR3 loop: CAISERTAETQYF. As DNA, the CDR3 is TGTGCCATCAGTGAGAGGACAGCAGAGACCCAGTACTTC.

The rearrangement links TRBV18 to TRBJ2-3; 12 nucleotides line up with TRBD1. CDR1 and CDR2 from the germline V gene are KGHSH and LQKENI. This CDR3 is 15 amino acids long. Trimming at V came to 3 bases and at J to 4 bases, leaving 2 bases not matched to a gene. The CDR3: CASSPRDRGPDTQYF. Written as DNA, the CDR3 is TGTGCCAGCTCACCCCGGGACAGGGGGCCAGATACGCAGTATTTT.